This TCR beta chain was identified in a study of blood T cells in healthy people across ages. This CDR3 contains 13 residues. In germline, CDR1 is DFQATT, CDR2 SNEGSKA (reference sequence). V was shortened by 8 bases and J by 0 bases, with 11 bases between the two germline ends. This clonotype has a count of ten or more. Each sample yielded at least 6 million isolated PBMCs. It was with a sample-barcoded 5' primer and a J-beta primer mix that a second PCR of roughly 7 to 11 cycles was run. A template-switch adaptor containing 12 random nucleotides labeled each cDNA molecule. One entry per CDR3 protein, called by TCRdb with MiXCR from the 5' RACE reads. The sample has roughly 790,000 distinct CDR3 sequences, roughly 41% seen once.

Material for sequencing was blood. This receptor was taken from an older woman in good health. The rearrangement links TRBV20-1 to TRBJ2-4, with D perhaps matching TRBD1 or TRBD2 (5 bases each). CDR3 DNA: TGCAGTCCTGGGACGCTAGCCAAAAACATTCAGTACTTC. Its protein is CSPGTLAKNIQYF.